The TCR beta chain described here comes from a study of patients and donors after allogeneic stem cell transplantation. MiXCR was run by TCRdb on the RT-PCR reads, yielding one entry per CDR3 protein. Among about a million distinct CDR3 sequences listed, roughly 18% were seen once. Germline V gene sequence: CDR1 MNHEY, CDR2 SVGEGT. This CDR3 spans 16 amino acids. With V trimmed by 2 bases and J by 7 bases, 3 bases remained unmatched. This clonotype was found a few times. The V gene is TRBV6-2 or TRBV6-3, the J gene TRBJ2-1; TRBD2 matches 15 bases. What was sequenced was blood, either unsorted or a sorted T cell fraction (not recorded which). The TCR sequence derives from a human donor who was either an allogeneic HSCT recipient or a stem cell or donor lymphocyte infusion donor (not recorded which). It is not recorded whose cells these are; they may come from a transplant donor. The CDR3 bases are TGTGCCAGCAGTTACGAAGGGACTAGCGGGAGGAATGAGCAGTTCTTC. It translates to CASSYEGTSGRNEQFF.